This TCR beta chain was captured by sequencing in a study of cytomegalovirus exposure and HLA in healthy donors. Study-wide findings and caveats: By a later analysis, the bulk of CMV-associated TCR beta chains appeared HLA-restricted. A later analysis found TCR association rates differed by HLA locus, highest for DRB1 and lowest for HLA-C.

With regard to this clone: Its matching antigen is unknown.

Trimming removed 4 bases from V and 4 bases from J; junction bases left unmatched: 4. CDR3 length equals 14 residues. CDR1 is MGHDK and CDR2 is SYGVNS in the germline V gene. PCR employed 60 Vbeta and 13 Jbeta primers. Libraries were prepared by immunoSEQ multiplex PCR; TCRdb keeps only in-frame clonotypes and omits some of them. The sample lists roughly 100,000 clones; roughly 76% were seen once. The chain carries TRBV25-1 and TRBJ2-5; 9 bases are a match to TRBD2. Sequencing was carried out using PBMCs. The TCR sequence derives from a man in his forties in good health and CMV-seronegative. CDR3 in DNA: TGTGCCAGCAGTGGGGGACTAGCAGGAGAGACCCAGTACTTC. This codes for CASSGGLAGETQYF.